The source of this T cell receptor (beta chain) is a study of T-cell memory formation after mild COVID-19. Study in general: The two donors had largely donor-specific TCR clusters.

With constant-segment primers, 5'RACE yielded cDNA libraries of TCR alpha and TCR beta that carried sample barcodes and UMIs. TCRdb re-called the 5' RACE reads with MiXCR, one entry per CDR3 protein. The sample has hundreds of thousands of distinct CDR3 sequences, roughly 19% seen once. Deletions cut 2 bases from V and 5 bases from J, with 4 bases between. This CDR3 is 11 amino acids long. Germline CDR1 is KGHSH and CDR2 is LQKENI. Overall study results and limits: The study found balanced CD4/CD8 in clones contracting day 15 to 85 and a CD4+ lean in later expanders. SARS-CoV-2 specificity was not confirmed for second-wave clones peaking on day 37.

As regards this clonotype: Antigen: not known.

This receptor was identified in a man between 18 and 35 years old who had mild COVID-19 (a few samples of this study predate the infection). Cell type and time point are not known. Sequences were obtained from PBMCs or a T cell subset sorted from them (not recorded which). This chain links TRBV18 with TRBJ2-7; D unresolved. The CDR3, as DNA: TGTGCCAGCTCACCAAGCCACGAGCAGTACTTC. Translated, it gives CASSPSHEQYF.